A single TCR beta chain is shown here with its context. Its antigen is currently unknown. The junction and the germline gene differ at one end; a read error may be behind it. Amplification used 60 Vbeta primers and 13 Jbeta primers. Under the authors' procedure: Counted up in a later analysis, unique TCR beta chains came to about 80 million, with around 11 million shared. Produced via immunoSEQ multiplex PCR; TCRdb's table is partial and in-frame only. V and J calls and clone size are as listed in that table; D and trimming were resolved from the DNA. This sample carries more than 250,000 clones, 70% to 90% of them seen once, and the ten largest clones take approximately 2%. The data originate from a study of cytomegalovirus exposure and HLA in healthy donors. Looking at the study overall: From donors who were HLA-typed, an early data release held 81 million or so unique TCRs.

Findings and limits, study-wide: In an earlier analysis, about 90% or about 30%: the productive usage of most TCR beta V segments. CMV serostatus was the only recorded immune exposure for donors.

The CDR3 has 14 residues. Per germline, CDR1 SEHNR and CDR2 FQNEAQ (reference sequence). Specimen: PBMCs. The V call is TRBV7-9, the J call TRBJ1-4; D is undetermined. The clonotype comes from a woman aged 18-29 years in good health and CMV-seronegative. CDR3 protein: CSSTSPGFSEKLFF. CDR3 nucleotides: TGTTCCAGCACCTCGCCCGGGTTCAGTGAAAAACTGTTTTTT.